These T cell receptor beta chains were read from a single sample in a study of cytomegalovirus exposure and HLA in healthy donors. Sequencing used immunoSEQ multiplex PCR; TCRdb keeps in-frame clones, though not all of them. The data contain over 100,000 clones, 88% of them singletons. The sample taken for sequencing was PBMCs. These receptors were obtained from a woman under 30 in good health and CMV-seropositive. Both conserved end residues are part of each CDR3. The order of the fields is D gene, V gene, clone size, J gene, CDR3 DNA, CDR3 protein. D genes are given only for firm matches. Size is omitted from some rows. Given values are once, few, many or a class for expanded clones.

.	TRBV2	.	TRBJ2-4	TGTGCCAGCAGGAACCATCGGGTAACGGCCAAAAACATTCAGTACTTC	CASRNHRVTAKNIQYF
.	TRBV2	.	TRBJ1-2	TGTGCCAGCATGAGAGCGGATCTCTATGGCTACACCTTC	CASMRADLYGYTF
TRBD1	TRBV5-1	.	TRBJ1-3	TGCGCCAGCAGCTTGGCGGGACAGGGTGGAAACACCATATATTTT	CASSLAGQGGNTIYF
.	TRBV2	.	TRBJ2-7	TGTGCCACCTCTCCTCCCGGGTCCTTCTCCTACGAGCAGTACTTC	CATSPPGSFSYEQYF
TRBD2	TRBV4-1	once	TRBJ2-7	TGCGCCAGCAGCCATTTTGGACTAGCGGGGGGGTCATCCTACGAGCAGTACTTC	CASSHFGLAGGSSYEQYF
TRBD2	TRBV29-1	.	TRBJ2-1	TGCAGCGTCACTCGCGGGAGGGTCAATGAGCAGTTCTTC	CSVTRGRVNEQFF
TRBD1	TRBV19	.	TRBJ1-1	TGTGCCAGAGGGACAGGGCGCCCTGAAGCTTTCTTT	CARGTGRPEAFF
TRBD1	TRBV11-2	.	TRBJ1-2	TGTGCCAGCAGCTTAGCTTACGGACAGGCGGATGGCTACACCTTC	CASSLAYGQADGYTF
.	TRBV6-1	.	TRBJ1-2	TGTGCCAGCAGAGAAGCGTCGGGGTCGCCGGGTGGCTACACCTTC	CASREASGSPGGYTF
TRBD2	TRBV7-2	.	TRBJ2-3	TGTGCCAGCAGCTTAGGGGTAGCGGGGGGCCTTAACACAGATACGCAGTATTTT	CASSLGVAGGLNTDTQYF
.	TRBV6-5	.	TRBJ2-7	TGTGCCAGCAGTTACAGAGGGCCAGAATTATCCTACGAGCAGTACTTC	CASSYRGPELSYEQYF
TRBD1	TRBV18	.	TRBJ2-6	TGTGCCAGCTCACCCGGACAGGCCGGGGCCAACGTCCTGACTTTC	CASSPGQAGANVLTF
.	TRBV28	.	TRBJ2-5	TGTGCCAGCACCGTCGCAGGGGAGAAGACCCAGTACTTC	CASTVAGEKTQYF
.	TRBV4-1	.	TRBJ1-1	TGCGCCAGCAGCCTGGTCAGGGGCGCGCACACTGAAGCTTTCTTT	CASSLVRGAHTEAFF
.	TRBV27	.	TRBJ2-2	TGTGCCAGCAGTTTCCCCTACACCGGGGAGCTGTTTTTT	CASSFPYTGELFF
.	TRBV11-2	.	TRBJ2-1	TGTGCCAGCAGCCCAATACGAGGGGCAGGGGACAATGAGCAGTTCTTC	CASSPIRGAGDNEQFF
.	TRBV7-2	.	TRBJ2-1	TGTGCCAGCAGCCCCGTCGGTTACGAGCAGTTCTTC	CASSPVGYEQFF
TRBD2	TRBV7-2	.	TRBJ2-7	TGTGCCAGCAGCCGCTTTCCGTCTACAGCGGGAGGGGGCAACGAGCAGTACTTC	CASSRFPSTAGGGNEQYF
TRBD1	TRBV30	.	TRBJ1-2	TGTGCCTGGAGGGAAGGGGGCGCGTCCTATGGCTACACCTTC	CAWREGGASYGYTF
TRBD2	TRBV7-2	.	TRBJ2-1	TGTGCCAGCAGCTTAAGAACTAGCGATAGGGATGAGCAGTTCTTC	CASSLRTSDRDEQFF
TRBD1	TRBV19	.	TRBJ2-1	TGTGCCAGTAGTATAGTAACAGGGGCCCTATACAATGAGCAGTTCTTC	CASSIVTGALYNEQFF
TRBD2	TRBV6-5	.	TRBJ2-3	TGTGCCAGCAGTTACGCGGGGGGCAGGAGCACAGATACGCAGTATTTT	CASSYAGGRSTDTQYF
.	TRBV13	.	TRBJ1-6	TGTGCCAGCAGCTTAGAGCCGGGAAAGGCTTCACCCCTCCACTTT	CASSLEPGKASPLHF
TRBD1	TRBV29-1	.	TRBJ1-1	TGCAGCGTTGAATCAGGGGGCCCTGAAGCTTTCTTT	CSVESGGPEAFF
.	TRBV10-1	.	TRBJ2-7	TGCGCCCTCCTTCGGACTTTTCCGAACGAGCAGTACTTC	CALLRTFPNEQYF
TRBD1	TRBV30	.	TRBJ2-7	TGTGCCGGGGGGCCGGGACAGGTCTACGAGCAGTACTTC	CAGGPGQVYEQYF
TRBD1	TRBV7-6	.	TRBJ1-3	TGTGCCAGCAGCTTAGGGGGGGACAGTGGTGGAAACACCATATATTTT	CASSLGGDSGGNTIYF
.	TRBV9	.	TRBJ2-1	TGTGCCAGCAGCGTAAGCTATGGGCCGGGGTATCACGATGAGCAGTTCTTC	CASSVSYGPGYHDEQFF
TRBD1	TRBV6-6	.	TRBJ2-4	TGTGCCAGCAGACTCGGGACAGGCGGGAACATTCAGTACTTC	CASRLGTGGNIQYF
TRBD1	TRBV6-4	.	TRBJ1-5	TGTGCCAGCAGTGACTCGGTGGACAGGGGAAGAAGTCAGCCCCAGCATTTT	CASSDSVDRGRSQPQHF
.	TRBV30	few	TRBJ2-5	TGTGCCTGGAGTGAATTCGGTCGAGCTGAAGAGACCCAGTACTTC	CAWSEFGRAEETQYF
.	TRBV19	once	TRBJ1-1	TGTGCCAGTATCCCTAGGCTGGATCCGAACACTGAAGCTTTCTTT	CASIPRLDPNTEAFF
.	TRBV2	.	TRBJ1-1	TGTGCCAGCAGTCTTAGGGGCGACACTGAAGCTTTCTTT	CASSLRGDTEAFF
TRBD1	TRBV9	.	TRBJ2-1	TGTGCCAGCAGCGCTGACAGGGGTGCCTACAATGAGCAGTTCTTC	CASSADRGAYNEQFF
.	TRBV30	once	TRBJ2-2	TGTGCCGGGGATGAGGGGGCCGGGGAGCTGTTTTTT	CAGDEGAGELFF
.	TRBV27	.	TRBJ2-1	TGTGCCAGCAGCGGAGGGTATGGGAATGAGCAGTTCTTC	CASSGGYGNEQFF
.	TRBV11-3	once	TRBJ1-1	TGTGCCAGCAGCTCGGCGCTTACAGGGCTGACTGAAGCTTTCTTT	CASSSALTGLTEAFF
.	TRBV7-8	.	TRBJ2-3	TGTGCCAGCAGCTTATTGGGGGGATCCACAGATACGCAGTATTTT	CASSLLGGSTDTQYF
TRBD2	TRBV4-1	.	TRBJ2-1	TGCGCCAGCAGCCACTCACGGGGCGGGAGGATTTACAATGAGCAGTTCTTC	CASSHSRGGRIYNEQFF
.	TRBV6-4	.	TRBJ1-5	TGTGCCAGGATCATGGGGCATCAGCCCCAGCATTTT	CARIMGHQPQHF
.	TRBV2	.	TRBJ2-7	TGTGCCAGCCACCGGGACACCTTCTACGAGCAGTACTTC	CASHRDTFYEQYF
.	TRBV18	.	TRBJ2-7	TGTGCCAGCTCCCTCGGAGGGGCGGGGGAGCAGTACTTC	CASSLGGAGEQYF
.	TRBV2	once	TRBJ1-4	TGTGCCAGCAGGCAACGACAGTGGTCAACTAATGAAAAACTGTTTTTT	CASRQRQWSTNEKLFF
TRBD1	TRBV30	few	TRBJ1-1	TGTGCCTGGAGTAGCTGGGACAGGGTTGTGACTGAAGCTTTCTTT	CAWSSWDRVVTEAFF
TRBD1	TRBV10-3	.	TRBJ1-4	TGTGCCATCAGTGCGGACAGGGATAATGAAAAACTGTTTTTT	CAISADRDNEKLFF
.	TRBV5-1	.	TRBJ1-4	TGCGCCAGCAGCCCCGGGGGGGAAGGCAGATATGAAAAACTGTTTTTT	CASSPGGEGRYEKLFF
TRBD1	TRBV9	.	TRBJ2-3	TGTGCCAGCAGTAGGGGGCAGGGCGGCACAGATACGCAGTATTTT	CASSRGQGGTDTQYF